This T cell receptor beta chain was observed in a study of blood T cell repertoires in COVID-19. At the level of the study: Whether acute or convalescent, the COVID-19 samples came from the United States, Italy and Spain. Sources were T cells, B-cell-depleted T cells, or PBMCs; the material itself was cDNA or gDNA.

CDR3 length equals 15 residues. With 8 bases removed from V and 2 bases from J, the gap between germline ends came to 20 bases. CDR1 is SQVTM, CDR2 ANQGSEA, per germline. Study processing details: Estimation of nucleated cell counts was performed using reference gene primer amplification. Sequenced by immunoSEQ multiplex PCR; TCRdb stores in-frame clones only, minus some. The V and J calls and the clone size are those of that table, but D and trimming were determined from the DNA. The table lists tens of thousands of clones, less than 90% of them singletons. This TCR derives from a man aged 50 to 60 with active COVID-19. Sequencing used peripheral blood. The rearrangement links TRBV29-1 to TRBJ2-3; TRBD1 is a possible D gene (6 bases). CDR3 region: CSTRGENIYTDTQYF. In nucleotides, the CDR3 is TGCAGCACCAGGGGTGAGAACATATACACAGATACGCAGTATTTT.